A selection of T cell receptor beta chains follows, all from one sample in a study of blood T cell repertoires in COVID-19. Generated by immunoSEQ multiplex PCR, the TCRdb table keeps only in-frame clones and is missing some. The sample shows just over 650,000 clones, approximately 90% of them seen only once. Sample: peripheral blood. Receptors originate from a young woman with acute or convalescent COVID-19. Each CDR3 is given with its conserved first and last residue. The order of the fields is clone size, V gene, D gene, J gene, CDR3 DNA, CDR3 protein. D genes are given only for firm matches. Rows give clone size only sometimes, using once, few, many, or a class for an expanded clone.

NA	TRBV5-1	TRBD1	TRBJ2-5	TGCGCCAGCAGTCAAGGGACAGGACAGTACCAAGAGACCCAGTACTTC	CASSQGTGQYQETQYF
NA	TRBV27	NA	TRBJ1-6	TGTGCCAGCAGTTTATCAGGGACAATTAATTCACCCCTCCACTTT	CASSLSGTINSPLHF
NA	TRBV9	TRBD1	TRBJ1-2	TGTGCCAGCAGCGAGAGGACAGGGGGCTTTGGCTACACCTTC	CASSERTGGFGYTF
NA	TRBV5-1	NA	TRBJ1-3	TGCGCCAGCAGCCAAACAACCAGGACCCTCCGAGACAGGACGGGCCGGAACACCATATATTTT	CASSQTTRTLRDRTGRNTIYF
once	TRBV13	TRBD1	TRBJ1-2	TGTGCCAGCAGCTACAAAGACAGGGCCATCTATGGCTACACCTTC	CASSYKDRAIYGYTF
few	TRBV6-2/TRBV6-3	NA	TRBJ1-6	TGTGCCAGCAGTTACGGGGGCCCGGGAGGTTCACCCCTCCACTTT	CASSYGGPGGSPLHF
NA	TRBV5-5	TRBD1	TRBJ1-2	TGTGCCAGCAGCCCGGGACAGGGTATATTTAGACGCGGCTACACCTTC	CASSPGQGIFRRGYTF
NA	TRBV19	NA	TRBJ2-2	TGTGCCAGTAGTATAGATCAGGTGACAGTAAACACCGGGGAGCTGTTTTTT	CASSIDQVTVNTGELFF
once	TRBV29-1	TRBD1	TRBJ1-1	TGCAGCGTGAACAATGACAGGGGTGGGACTGAAGCTTTCTTT	CSVNNDRGGTEAFF
NA	TRBV27	NA	TRBJ2-7	TGTGCCAGCAGTTTATCTTATAGCCGCGAGCAGTACTTC	CASSLSYSREQYF
NA	TRBV6-5	NA	TRBJ1-5	TGTGCCAGCAGTTACTCGGGGCCAGCTAGCAATCAGCCCCAGCATTTT	CASSYSGPASNQPQHF
NA	TRBV7-9	NA	TRBJ2-1	TGTGCCAGCGAGAGACAGTCTAACTCCTACAATGAGCAGTTCTTC	CASERQSNSYNEQFF
NA	TRBV5-8	NA	TRBJ1-1	TGTGCCAGCAGCCCGCAACAGGGCGACACTGAAGCTTTCTTT	CASSPQQGDTEAFF
NA	TRBV19	NA	TRBJ1-5	TGTGCCACCAGGGTCGGAGGGATAAGCAATCAGCCCCAGCATTTT	CATRVGGISNQPQHF
NA	TRBV24-1	TRBD1	TRBJ1-4	TGTGCCACCAGTGATCCTCGGACAGGGAAATCTGAAAAACTGTTTTTT	CATSDPRTGKSEKLFF
NA	TRBV13	TRBD1	TRBJ1-3	TGTGCCAGCAGCTTAGGCCGCTCGATCGGAGGACAGGGTCTTGGAAACACCATATATTTT	CASSLGRSIGGQGLGNTIYF
NA	TRBV6-4	TRBD2	TRBJ2-1	TGTGCCAGGCGGGGGAGCTCCTACAATGAGCAGTTCTTC	CARRGSSYNEQFF
NA	TRBV19	NA	TRBJ2-1	TGTGCCAGTAGTATCGTAGGAGGGGACAATGAGCAGTTCTTC	CASSIVGGDNEQFF
NA	TRBV6-2/TRBV6-3	NA	TRBJ2-3	TGTGCCAGCAGTTACCCACCGGACAACACAGATACGCAGTATTTT	CASSYPPDNTDTQYF
NA	TRBV4-1	NA	TRBJ2-3	TGCGCCAGCAGCCATCCCTTCACAGATACGCAGTATTTT	CASSHPFTDTQYF
NA	TRBV4-1	NA	TRBJ1-6	TGCGCCAGCAGCCTCGACCCGGGGGGGGCAGGATCACCCCTCCACTTT	CASSLDPGGAGSPLHF
NA	TRBV5-6	TRBD1	TRBJ1-2	TGTGCCAGCAGCTACCAGACAGGGTTAACCTATGGCTACACCTTC	CASSYQTGLTYGYTF
NA	TRBV19	NA	TRBJ1-2	TGTGCCAGTAGTTACAGGGTCGACTACACCTTC	CASSYRVDYTF
NA	TRBV5-3	NA	TRBJ1-2	TGTGCCAGAAGCTTGGTGAGGGCCTATGGCTACACCTTC	CARSLVRAYGYTF
NA	TRBV27	NA	TRBJ1-5	TGTGCCAGCAATGAGGGGGTGGGTCAGCCCCAGCATTTT	CASNEGVGQPQHF
NA	TRBV6-1	NA	TRBJ1-1	TGTGCCAGCAGAGAAGCGGGGGCATACTTAGCTTTCTTT	CASREAGAYLAFF
NA	TRBV15	TRBD1	TRBJ1-2	TGTGCCACCAGCAACCGGGACAGCTTTTATGGCTACACCTTC	CATSNRDSFYGYTF
NA	TRBV18	TRBD1	TRBJ1-4	TGTGCCAGCTCACTAATGGACAGGGTTGCTAATGAAAAACTGTTTTTT	CASSLMDRVANEKLFF
NA	TRBV28	NA	TRBJ1-5	TGTGCCAGCAGTTTAGATACAGGGTCGGGTCAGCCCCAGCATTTT	CASSLDTGSGQPQHF
NA	TRBV6-5	TRBD2	TRBJ2-7	TGTGCCAGCAGTTTGCGGCTAGCGGGGTACGAGCAGTACTTC	CASSLRLAGYEQYF
NA	TRBV7-3	TRBD2	TRBJ2-1	TGTGCCAGCAGCTTATGGACTAGCGGAGGCTACAATGAGCAGTTCTTC	CASSLWTSGGYNEQFF
NA	TRBV7-8	TRBD1	TRBJ2-7	TGTGCCAGCAGCTTATGGCAGGGGGCCTACGAGCAGTACTTC	CASSLWQGAYEQYF